This T cell receptor (beta chain) is from a study of T cells in women clearing cervical HPV infection. Background on the study: Blood came at first lesion visit for cases, post-clearance for controls. Study-level results: Controls had more TRBV6-7 (about 0.16%) than cases (about 0.11%).

Remarks on this clone: The antigen is unknown. The read gets to within 3 residues of the CDR3 end, and the germline J gene fills in the rest.

Produced via immunoSEQ multiplex PCR; TCRdb's table is partial and in-frame only. The ten top clones account for 7.8%, within a sample of over 25,000 clones. The V gene's germline CDR1 is SGHDT and CDR2 YYEEEE. CDR3 length equals 12 residues. Trimming shortened V by 2 bases and J by 5 bases, and 7 bases separated the two germline ends. The receptor was derived from a woman aged 18 to 75 with a cervical HPV16 infection that either progressed to CIN3+ or cleared (not recorded which). The V gene is TRBV5-6, the J gene TRBJ2-5; D uncertain. The sequenced sample was blood buffy coat. CDR3 DNA (partial): TGTGCCAGCAGCTTACGCGTCGAGACC. It translates to CASSLRVET. The CDR3 in its entirety is CASSLRVETQYF.